This TCR beta chain derives from a study of cytomegalovirus exposure and HLA in healthy donors. This clone came up a few times. Profiling relied on immunoSEQ multiplex PCR, and the TCRdb table lists in-frame clones only, not all of them. The sample lists a few hundred thousand clones; 86% were seen once. The sample taken for sequencing was PBMCs. The receptor comes from a woman under 30 in good health and CMV-seronegative.

The CDR3 region is CASSLPLFYEQYF. CDR3 sequence (DNA): TGTGCCAGCAGCCTCCCCCTTTTCTACGAGCAGTACTTC. The V and J genes are TRBV11-2 and TRBJ2-7; D is ambiguous. V was clipped by 5 bases and J by 3 bases, with 11 bases between them. The CDR3 loop spans 13 amino acids. Germline CDR1 is SGHAT and CDR2 is FQNNGV.